The present T cell receptor beta chain was sequenced within a study of cytomegalovirus exposure and HLA in healthy donors. It was with 60 Vbeta and 13 Jbeta primers that the PCR ran. Sequencing was performed with immunoSEQ multiplex PCR; in TCRdb, only in-frame clones are kept and a portion is missing. The data contain under 200,000 clones, more than 75% of them singletons. Germline V gene data show CDR1 as SNHLY and CDR2 as FYNNEI. CDR3 length: 18 amino acids. The V and J ends lost 3 bases and 1 base, in that order; junction bases with no gene match: 11. This sequence originates from a woman younger than 45 in good health and CMV-seropositive. V is TRBV2 and J is TRBJ1-2; 10 bases agree with TRBD1. The specimen sequenced was PBMCs. The CDR3 region has the DNA TGTGCCAGCAGTGAGGTCCGGGACAGGGGTACCTATAACTATGGCTACACCTTC. It codes for CASSEVRDRGTYNYGYTF.